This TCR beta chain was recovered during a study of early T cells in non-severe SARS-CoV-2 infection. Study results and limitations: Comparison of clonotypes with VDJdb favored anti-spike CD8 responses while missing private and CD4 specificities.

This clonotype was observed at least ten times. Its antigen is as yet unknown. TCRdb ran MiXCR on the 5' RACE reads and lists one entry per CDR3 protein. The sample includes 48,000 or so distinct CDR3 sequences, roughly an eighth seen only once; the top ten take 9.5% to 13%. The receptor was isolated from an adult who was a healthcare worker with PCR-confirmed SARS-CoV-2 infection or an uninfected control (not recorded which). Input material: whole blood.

The CDR3 bases are TGTGCCAGCGTCTCACTGGGACAGCGCACAGATACGCAGTATTTT. This sequence encodes CASVSLGQRTDTQYF. V is TRBV7-8 and J is TRBJ2-3; the match to TRBD1 covers 7 bases. Germline assignment: CDR1 SGHVS and CDR2 FQNEAQ. The junction had 9 bases not matched to a gene; V was cut back by 8 bases and J by 1 base. The CDR3 spans 15 residues.